This TCR beta chain was recorded in a study of response to subunit inactivated influenza vaccine. Broader study findings: With each seasonal influenza vaccination, the authors suggested, few new T cells are recruited.

Concerning this clonotype: What it recognizes is unknown.

Looked up from germline, CDR1 is SGHAT and CDR2 is FQNNGV. The CDR3 consists of 13 residues. Deletions cut 4 bases from V and 0 bases from J, with 4 bases between. Using its own MiXCR run on the RT-PCR reads, TCRdb lists one record per CDR3 protein. The table lists over 650,000 distinct CDR3 sequences, about 18% of them singletons. Sample: PBMCs from blood, taken about 5 days after vaccination. The origin of this receptor is a man in his fifties or sixties who received an inactivated influenza vaccine. The gene calls are TRBV11-2 and TRBJ2-1; no reliable D call. The CDR3 DNA follows: TGTGCCAGCAGCTGCCTCTCCTACAATGAGCAGTTCTTC. This codes for CASSCLSYNEQFF. The full variable domain, completed using reference TRBV11-2 and TRBJ2-1, is EAGVAQSPRYKIIEKRQSVAFWCNPISGHATLYWYQQILGQGPKLLIQFQNNGVVDDSQLPKDRFSAERLKGVDSTLKIQPAKLEDSAVYLCASSCLSYNEQFFGPGTRLTVL.